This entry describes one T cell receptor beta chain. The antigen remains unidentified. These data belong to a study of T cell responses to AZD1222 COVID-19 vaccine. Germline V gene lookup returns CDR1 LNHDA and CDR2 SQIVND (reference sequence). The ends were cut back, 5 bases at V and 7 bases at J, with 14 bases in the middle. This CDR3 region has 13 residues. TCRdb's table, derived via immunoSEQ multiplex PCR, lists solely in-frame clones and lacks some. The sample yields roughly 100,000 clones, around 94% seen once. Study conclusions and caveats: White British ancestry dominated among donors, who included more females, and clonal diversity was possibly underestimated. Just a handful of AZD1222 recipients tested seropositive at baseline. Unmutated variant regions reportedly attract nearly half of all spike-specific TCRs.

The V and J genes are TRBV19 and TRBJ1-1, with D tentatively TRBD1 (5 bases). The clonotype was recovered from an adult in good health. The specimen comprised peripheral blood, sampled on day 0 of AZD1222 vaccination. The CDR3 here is CASSQGVGIEAFF. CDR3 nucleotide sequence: TGTGCCAGTAGTCAGGGCGTAGGGATTGAAGCTTTCTTT.